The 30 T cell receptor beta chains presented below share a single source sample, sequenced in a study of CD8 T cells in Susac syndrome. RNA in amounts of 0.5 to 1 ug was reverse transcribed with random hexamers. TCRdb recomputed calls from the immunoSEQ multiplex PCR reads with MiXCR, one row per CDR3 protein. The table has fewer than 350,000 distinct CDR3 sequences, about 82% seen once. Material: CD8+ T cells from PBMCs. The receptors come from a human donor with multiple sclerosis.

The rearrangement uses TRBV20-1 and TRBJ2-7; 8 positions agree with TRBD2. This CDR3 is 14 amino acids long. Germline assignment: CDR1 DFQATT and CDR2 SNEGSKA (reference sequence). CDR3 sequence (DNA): TGCAGCCTACTCTCAGCGGGAGAAGTCTACGAGCAGTACTTC. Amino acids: CSLLSAGEVYEQYF.

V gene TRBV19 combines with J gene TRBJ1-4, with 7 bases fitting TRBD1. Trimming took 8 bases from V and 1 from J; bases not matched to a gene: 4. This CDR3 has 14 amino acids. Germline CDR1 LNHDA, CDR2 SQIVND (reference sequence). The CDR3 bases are TGTGCCAGTGGATGGACAGGAACTAATGAAAAACTGTTTTTT. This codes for CASGWTGTNEKLFF.

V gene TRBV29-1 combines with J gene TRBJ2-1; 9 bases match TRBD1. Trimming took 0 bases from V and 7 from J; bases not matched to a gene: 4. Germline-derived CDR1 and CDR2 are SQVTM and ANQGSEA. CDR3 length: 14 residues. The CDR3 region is CSVEDAQGANEQFF. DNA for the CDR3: TGCAGCGTTGAAGATGCACAGGGGGCTAATGAGCAGTTCTTC.

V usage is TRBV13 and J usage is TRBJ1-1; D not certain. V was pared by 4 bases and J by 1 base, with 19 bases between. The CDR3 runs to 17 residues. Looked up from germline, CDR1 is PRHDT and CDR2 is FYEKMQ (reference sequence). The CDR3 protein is CASSSIPRFDSNTEAFF. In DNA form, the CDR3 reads TGTGCCAGCAGCTCAATCCCCCGGTTTGACTCGAACACTGAAGCTTTCTTT.

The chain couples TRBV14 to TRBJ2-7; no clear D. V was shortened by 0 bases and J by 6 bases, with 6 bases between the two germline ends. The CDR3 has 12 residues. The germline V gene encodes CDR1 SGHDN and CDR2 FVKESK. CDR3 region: CASSQDHPEQYF. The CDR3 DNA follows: TGTGCCAGCAGCCAAGATCACCCCGAGCAGTACTTC.

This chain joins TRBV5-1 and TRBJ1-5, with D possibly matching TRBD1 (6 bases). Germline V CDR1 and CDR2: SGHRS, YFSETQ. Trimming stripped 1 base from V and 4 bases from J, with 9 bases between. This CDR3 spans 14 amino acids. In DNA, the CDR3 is TGCGCCAGCAGCTTGTGGGGGGCTAATCAGCCCCAGCATTTT. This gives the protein CASSLWGANQPQHF.

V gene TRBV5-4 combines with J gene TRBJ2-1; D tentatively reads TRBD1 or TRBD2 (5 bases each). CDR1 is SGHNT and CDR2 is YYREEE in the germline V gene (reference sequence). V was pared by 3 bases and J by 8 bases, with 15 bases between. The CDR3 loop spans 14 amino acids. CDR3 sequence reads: CASSSRGQSHEQFF. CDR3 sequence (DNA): TGTGCCAGCAGCTCCCGGGGCCAATCCCATGAGCAGTTCTTC.

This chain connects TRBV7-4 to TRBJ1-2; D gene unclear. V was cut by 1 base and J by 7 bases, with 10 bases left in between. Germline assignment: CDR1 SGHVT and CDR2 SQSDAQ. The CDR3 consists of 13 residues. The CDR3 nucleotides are TGTGCCAGCAGCTTAGATCAACACCCTGGCTACACCTTC. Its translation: CASSLDQHPGYTF. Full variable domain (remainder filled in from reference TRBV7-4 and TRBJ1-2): GAGVSQSPRYKVAKRGRDVALRCDSISGHVTLYWYRQTLGQGSEVLTYSQSDAQRDKSGRPSGRFSAERPERSVSTLKIQRTEQGDSAVYLCASSLDQHPGYTFGSGTRLTVV.

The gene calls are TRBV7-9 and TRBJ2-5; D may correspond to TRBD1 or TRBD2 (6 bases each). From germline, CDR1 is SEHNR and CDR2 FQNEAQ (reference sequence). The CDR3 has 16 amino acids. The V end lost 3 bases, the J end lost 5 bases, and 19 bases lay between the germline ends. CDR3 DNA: TGTGCCAGCAGCTTCCCCCGTCGGGGGCCGGGGGAGACCCAGTACTTC. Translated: CASSFPRRGPGETQYF.

CDR3 nucleotides: TGCGCCAGCAGCTTGACCGGGACAGGCCGCTCTATCGTCAACGTCCTGACTTTC. Its protein is CASSLTGTGRSIVNVLTF. This chain connects TRBV5-1 to TRBJ2-6, with 8 nucleotides matching TRBD1. The CDR3 spans 18 residues. The germline V gene encodes CDR1 SGHRS and CDR2 YFSETQ. J lost 9 bases, V lost 1 base, and 15 bases had no gene match.

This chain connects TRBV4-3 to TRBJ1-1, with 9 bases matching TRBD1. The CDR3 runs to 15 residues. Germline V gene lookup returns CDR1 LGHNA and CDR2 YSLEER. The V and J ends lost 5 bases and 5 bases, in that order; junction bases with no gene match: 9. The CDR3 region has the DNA TGCGCCAGCAGCTACCGGGACAGGGATTGGACTGAAGCTTTCTTT. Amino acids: CASSYRDRDWTEAFF.

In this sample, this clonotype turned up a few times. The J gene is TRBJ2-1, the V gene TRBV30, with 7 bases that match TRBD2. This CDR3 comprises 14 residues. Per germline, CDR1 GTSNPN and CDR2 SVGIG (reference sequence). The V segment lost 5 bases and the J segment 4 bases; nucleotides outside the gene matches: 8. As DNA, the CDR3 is TGTGCCTGGGACCCCCGGGGGGAGTACAATGAGCAGTTCTTC. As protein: CAWDPRGEYNEQFF. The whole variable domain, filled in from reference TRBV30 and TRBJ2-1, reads SQTIHQWPATLVQPVGSPLSLECTVEGTSNPNLYWYRQAAGRGLQLLFYSVGIGQISSEVPQNLSASRPQDRQFILSSKKLLLSDSGFYLCAWDPRGEYNEQFFGPGTRLTVL.

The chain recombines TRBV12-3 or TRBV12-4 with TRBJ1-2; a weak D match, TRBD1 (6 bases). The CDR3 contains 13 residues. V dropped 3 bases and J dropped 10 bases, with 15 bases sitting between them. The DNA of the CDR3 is TGTGCCAGCAGTTTCTCTGGCAGGGGTGCCTACACCTTC. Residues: CASSFSGRGAYTF.

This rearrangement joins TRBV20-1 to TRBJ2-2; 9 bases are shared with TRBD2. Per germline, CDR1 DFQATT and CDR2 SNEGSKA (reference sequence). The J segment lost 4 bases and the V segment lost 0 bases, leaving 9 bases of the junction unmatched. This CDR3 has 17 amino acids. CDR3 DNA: TGCAGTGCTAGAGATCCCGTAGCGGGAGATCTCACCGGGGAGCTGTTTTTT. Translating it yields CSARDPVAGDLTGELFF.

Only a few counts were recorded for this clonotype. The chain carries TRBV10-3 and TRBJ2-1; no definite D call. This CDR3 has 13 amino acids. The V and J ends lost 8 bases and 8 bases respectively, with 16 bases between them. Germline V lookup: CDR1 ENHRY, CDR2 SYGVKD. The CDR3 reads CAIRPSLLDEQFF. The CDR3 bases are TGTGCCATCCGTCCTTCACTGCTGGATGAGCAGTTCTTC.

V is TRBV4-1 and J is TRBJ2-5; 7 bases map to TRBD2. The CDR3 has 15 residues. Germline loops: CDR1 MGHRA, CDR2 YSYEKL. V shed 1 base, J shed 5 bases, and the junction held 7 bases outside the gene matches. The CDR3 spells CASSQVGGGWETQYF. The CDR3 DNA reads TGCGCCAGCAGCCAAGTCGGGGGAGGGTGGGAGACCCAGTACTTC.

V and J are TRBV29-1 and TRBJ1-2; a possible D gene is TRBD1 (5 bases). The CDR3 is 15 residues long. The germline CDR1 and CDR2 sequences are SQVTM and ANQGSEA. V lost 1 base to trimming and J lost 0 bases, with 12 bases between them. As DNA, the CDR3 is TGCAGCGTTGAAGGGGGGATCCACGCTAACTATGGCTACACCTTC. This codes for CSVEGGIHANYGYTF.

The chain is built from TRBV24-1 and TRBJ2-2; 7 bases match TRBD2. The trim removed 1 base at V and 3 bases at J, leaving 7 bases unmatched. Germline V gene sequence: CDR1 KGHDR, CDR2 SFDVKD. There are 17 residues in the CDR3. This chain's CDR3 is CATSDFWAGADTGELFF. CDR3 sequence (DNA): TGTGCCACCAGTGATTTTTGGGCGGGAGCGGACACCGGGGAGCTGTTTTTT.

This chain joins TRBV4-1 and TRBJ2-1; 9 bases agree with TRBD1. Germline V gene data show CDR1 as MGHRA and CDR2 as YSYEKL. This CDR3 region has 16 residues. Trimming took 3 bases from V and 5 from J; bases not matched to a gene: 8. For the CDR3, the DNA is TGCGCCAGCAGCCAGCTTCCGGGACAGGGCGACAATGAGCAGTTCTTC. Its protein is CASSQLPGQGDNEQFF.

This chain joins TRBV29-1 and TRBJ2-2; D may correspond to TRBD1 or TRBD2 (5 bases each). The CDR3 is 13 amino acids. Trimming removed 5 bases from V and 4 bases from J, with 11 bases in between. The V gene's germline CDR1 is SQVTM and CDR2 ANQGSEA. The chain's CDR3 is CSVLSGPTGELFF. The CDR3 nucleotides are TGCAGCGTTCTCTCGGGGCCCACCGGGGAGCTGTTTTTT.

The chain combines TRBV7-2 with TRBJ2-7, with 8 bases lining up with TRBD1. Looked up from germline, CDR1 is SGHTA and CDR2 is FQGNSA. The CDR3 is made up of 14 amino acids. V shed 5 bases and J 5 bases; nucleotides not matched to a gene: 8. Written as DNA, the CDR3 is TGTGCCAGCAGCCCCGACAGGGGCGCCCACGAGCAGTACTTC. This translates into CASSPDRGAHEQYF.

The CDR3 DNA reads as TGTGCCAGCAGCGTAGAGCCGGGACTAGCGGGAGTAACAGATACGCAGTATTTT. Translation: CASSVEPGLAGVTDTQYF. The genes are TRBV9 and TRBJ2-3; TRBD2 matches at 14 bases. This CDR3 region has 18 residues. J lost 3 bases, V lost 0 bases, and 6 bases had no gene match. Germline CDR1 and CDR2: SGDLS and YYNGEE. The full variable domain, with the rest looked up from reference TRBV9 and TRBJ2-3, is DSGVTQTPKHLITATGQRVTLRCSPRSGDLSVYWYQQSLDQGLQFLIQYYNGEERAKGNILERFSAQQFPDLHSELNLSSLELGDSALYFCASSVEPGLAGVTDTQYFGPGTRLTVL.

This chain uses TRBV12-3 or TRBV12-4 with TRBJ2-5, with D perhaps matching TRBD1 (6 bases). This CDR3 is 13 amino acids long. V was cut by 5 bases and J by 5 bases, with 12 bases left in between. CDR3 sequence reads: CASSEGVRETQYF. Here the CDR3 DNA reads TGTGCCAGCAGTGAGGGGGTACGGGAGACCCAGTACTTC.

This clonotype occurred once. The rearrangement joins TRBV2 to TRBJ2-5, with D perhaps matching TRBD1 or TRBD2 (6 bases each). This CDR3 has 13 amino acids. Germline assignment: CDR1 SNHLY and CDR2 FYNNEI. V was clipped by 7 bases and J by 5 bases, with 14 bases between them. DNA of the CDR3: TGTGCCAGCATATCCGGGGGCAGGGAGACCCAGTACTTC. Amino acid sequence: CASISGGRETQYF. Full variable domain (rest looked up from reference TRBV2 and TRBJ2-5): EPEVTQTPSHQVTQMGQEVILRCVPISNHLYFYWYRQILGQKVEFLVSFYNNEISEKSEIFDDQFSVERPDGSNFTLKIRSTKLEDSAMYFCASISGGRETQYFGPGTRLLVL.

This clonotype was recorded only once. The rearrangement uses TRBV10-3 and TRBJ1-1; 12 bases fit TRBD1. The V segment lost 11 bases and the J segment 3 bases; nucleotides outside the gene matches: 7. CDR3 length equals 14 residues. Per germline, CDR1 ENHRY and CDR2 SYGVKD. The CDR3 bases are TGTGCCGCCGGGACAGGGGGCCAGGACACTGAAGCTTTCTTT. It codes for CAAGTGGQDTEAFF.

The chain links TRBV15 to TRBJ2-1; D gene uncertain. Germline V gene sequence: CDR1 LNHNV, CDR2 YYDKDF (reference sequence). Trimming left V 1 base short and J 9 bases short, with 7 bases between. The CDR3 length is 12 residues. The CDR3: CATSRGHFEQFF. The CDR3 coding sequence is TGTGCCACCAGCAGAGGCCATTTTGAGCAGTTCTTC.

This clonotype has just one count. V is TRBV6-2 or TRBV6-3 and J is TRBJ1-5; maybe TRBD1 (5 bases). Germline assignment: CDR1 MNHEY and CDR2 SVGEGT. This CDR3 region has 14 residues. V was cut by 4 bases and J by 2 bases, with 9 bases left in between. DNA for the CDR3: TGTGCCAGCAGTTGGGGCCCGCGCAATCAGCCCCAGCATTTT. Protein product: CASSWGPRNQPQHF.

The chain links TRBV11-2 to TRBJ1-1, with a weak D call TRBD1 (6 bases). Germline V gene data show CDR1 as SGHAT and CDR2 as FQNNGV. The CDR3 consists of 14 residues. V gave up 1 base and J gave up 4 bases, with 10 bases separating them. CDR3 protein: CASSLAGASTEAFF. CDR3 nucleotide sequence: TGTGCCAGCAGCTTAGCGGGGGCAAGCACTGAAGCTTTCTTT.

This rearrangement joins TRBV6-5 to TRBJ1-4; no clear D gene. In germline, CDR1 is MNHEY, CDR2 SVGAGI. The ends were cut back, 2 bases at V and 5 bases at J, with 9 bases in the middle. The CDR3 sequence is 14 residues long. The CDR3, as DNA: TGTGCCAGCAGTTACACAGCCACCAATGAAAAACTGTTTTTT. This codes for CASSYTATNEKLFF.

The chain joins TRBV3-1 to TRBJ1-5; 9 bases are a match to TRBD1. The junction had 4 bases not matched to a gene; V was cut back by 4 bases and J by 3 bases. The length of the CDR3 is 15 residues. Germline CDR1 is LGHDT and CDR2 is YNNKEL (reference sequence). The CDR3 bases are TGTGCCAGCAGCCCCGGACAGGGGAACAATCAGCCCCAGCATTTT. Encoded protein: CASSPGQGNNQPQHF.